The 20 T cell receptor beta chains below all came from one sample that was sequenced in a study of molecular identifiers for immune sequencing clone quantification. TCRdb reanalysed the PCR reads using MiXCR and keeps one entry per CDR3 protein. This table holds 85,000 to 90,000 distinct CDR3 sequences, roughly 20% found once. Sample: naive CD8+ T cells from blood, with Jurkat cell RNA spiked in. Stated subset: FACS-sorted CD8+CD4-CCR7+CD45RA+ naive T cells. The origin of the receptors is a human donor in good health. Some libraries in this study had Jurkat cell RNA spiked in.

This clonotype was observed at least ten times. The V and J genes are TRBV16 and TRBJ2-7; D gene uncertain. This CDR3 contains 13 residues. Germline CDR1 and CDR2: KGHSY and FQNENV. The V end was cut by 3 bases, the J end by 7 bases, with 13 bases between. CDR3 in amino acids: CASSHLVGWEQYF. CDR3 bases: TGTGCCAGCAGCCATCTGGTAGGTTGGGAGCAGTACTTC. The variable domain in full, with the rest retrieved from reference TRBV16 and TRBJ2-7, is GEEVAQTPKHLVRGEGQKAKLYCAPIKGHSYVFWYQQVLKNEFKFLISFQNENVFDETGMPKERFSAKCLPNSPCSLEIQATKLEDSAVYFCASSHLVGWEQYFGPGTRLTVT.

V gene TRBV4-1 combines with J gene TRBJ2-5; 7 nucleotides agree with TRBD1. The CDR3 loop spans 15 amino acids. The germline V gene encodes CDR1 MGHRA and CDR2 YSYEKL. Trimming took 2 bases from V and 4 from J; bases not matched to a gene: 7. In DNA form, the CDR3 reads TGCGCCAGCAGCCAATCTGGACAGGAATTAGAGACCCAGTACTTC. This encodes CASSQSGQELETQYF.

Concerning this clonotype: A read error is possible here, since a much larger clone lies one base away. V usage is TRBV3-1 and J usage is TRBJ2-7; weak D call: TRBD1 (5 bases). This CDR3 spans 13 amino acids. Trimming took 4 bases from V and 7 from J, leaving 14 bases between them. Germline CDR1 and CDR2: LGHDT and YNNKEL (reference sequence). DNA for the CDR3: TGTGCCAGCAGCCGGGGCACGTACTGGGAGCAGTACTTC. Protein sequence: CASSRGTYWEQYF.

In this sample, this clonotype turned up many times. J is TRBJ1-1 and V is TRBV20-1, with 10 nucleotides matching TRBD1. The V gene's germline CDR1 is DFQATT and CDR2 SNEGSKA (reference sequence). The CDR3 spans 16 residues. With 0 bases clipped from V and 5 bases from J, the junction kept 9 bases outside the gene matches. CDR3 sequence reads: CSARDLSGTGETEAFF. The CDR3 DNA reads TGCAGTGCTAGAGATTTATCCGGGACAGGGGAAACTGAAGCTTTCTTT.

The CDR3 here is CASSYGTGQGLYEQYF. Written as DNA, the CDR3 is TGTGCCAGCAGTTACGGGACAGGACAGGGCCTGTACGAGCAGTACTTC. This sequence joins TRBV6-5 and TRBJ2-7; TRBD1 matches 8 bases. V shed 2 bases and J 4 bases; nucleotides not matched to a gene: 10. The CDR3 extends over 16 amino acids. Germline V gives CDR1 MNHEY, CDR2 SVGAGI.

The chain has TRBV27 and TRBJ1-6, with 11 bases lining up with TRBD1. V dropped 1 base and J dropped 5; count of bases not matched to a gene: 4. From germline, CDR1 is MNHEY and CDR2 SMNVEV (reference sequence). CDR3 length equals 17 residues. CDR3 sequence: CASSLWTGGVDNSPLHF. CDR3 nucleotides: TGTGCCAGCAGTTTATGGACAGGGGGCGTGGATAATTCACCCCTCCACTTT.

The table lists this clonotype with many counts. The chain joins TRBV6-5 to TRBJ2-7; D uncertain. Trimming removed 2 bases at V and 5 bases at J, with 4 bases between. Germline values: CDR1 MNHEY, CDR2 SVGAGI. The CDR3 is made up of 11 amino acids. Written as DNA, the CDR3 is TGTGCCAGCAGTTACGGAGACGAGCAGTACTTC. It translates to CASSYGDEQYF.

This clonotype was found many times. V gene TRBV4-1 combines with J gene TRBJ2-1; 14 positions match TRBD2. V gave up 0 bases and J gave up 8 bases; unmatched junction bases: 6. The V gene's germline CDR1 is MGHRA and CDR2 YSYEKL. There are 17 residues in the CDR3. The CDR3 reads CASSQEPPGLAGDEQFF. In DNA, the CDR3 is TGCGCCAGCAGCCAAGAACCTCCGGGACTAGCGGGAGATGAGCAGTTCTTC.

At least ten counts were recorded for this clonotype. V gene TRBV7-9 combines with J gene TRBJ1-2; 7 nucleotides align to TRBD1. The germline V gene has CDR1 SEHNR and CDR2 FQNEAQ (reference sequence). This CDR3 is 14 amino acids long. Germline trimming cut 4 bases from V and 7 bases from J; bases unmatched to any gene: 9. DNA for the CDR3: TGTGCCAGCAGCTCTAATCCGGGACAGCTTGGCTACACCTTC. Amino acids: CASSSNPGQLGYTF.

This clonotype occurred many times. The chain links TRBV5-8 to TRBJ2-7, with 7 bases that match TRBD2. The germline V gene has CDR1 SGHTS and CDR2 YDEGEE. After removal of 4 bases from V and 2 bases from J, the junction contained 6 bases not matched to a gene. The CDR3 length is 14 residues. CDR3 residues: CASSHGGITYEQYF. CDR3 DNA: TGTGCCAGCAGCCACGGGGGGATCACCTACGAGCAGTACTTC.

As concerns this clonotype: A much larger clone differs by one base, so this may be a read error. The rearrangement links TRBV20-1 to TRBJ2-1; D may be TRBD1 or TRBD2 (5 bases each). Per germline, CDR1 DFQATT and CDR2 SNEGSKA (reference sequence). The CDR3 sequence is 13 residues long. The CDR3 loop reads CSVREGNYNEQFF. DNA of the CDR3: TGCAGTGTTAGAGAGGGGAACTACAATGAGCAGTTCTTC.

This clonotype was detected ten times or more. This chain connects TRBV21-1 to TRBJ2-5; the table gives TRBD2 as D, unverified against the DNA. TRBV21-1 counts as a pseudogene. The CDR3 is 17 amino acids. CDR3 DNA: TGTGCCAGCAGCAAAGCGGCAAGATCTAGCTTACAAGAGACCCAGTACTTC. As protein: CASSKAARSSLQETQYF.

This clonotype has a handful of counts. CDR3 DNA: TGTGCCAGCAGGATAGCGGGAGGCACAGATACGCAGTATTTT. Translating it yields CASRIAGGTDTQYF. The V and J genes are TRBV6-2 or TRBV6-3 and TRBJ2-3; 9 bases match TRBD2. Trimming took 6 bases from V and 1 from J; bases not matched to a gene: 2. The CDR3 totals 14 residues. Germline V lookup: CDR1 MNHEY, CDR2 SVGEGT.

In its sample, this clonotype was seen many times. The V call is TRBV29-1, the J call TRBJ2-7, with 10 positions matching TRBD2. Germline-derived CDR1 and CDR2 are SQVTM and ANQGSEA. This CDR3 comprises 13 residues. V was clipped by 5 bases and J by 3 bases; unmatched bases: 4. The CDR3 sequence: CSVRLAGVYEQYF. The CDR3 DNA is TGCAGCGTTCGCCTAGCGGGGGTCTACGAGCAGTACTTC.

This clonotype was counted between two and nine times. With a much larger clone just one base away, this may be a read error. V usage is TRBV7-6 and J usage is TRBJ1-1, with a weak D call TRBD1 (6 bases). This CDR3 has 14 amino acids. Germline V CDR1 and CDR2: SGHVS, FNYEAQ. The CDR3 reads CAGSQQGTLTEAFF. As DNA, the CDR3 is TGTGCCGGCAGCCAACAGGGAACGCTCACTGAAGCTTTCTTT.

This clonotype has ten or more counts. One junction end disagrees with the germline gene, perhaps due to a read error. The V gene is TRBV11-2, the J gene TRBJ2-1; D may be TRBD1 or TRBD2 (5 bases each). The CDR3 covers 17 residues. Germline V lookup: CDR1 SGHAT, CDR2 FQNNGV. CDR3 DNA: TGTGCCAGCAGCCTAGAAGACTTTGGGACCTTATACAATGAGCAGTTCTTC. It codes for CASSLEDFGTLYNEQFF.

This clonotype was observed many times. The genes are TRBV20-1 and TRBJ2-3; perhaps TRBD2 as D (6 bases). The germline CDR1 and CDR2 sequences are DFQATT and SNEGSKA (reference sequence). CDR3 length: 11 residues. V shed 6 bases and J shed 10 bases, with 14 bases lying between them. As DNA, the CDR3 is TGCAGTGCGACCCTAGCGATTGCGCAGTATTTT. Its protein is CSATLAIAQYF.

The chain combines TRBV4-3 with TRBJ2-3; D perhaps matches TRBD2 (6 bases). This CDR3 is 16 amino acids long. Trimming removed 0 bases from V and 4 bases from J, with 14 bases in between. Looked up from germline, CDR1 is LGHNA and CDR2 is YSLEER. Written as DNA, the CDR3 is TGCGCCAGCAGCCAAGATAGGGAGGCGGTGCCAGATACGCAGTATTTT. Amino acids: CASSQDREAVPDTQYF.

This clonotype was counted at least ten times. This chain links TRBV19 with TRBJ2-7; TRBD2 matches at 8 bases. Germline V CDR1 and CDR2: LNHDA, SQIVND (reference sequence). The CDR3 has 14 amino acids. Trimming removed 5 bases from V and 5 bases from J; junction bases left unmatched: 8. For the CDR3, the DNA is TGTGCCAGTAGTCCCGGACTAGCAGGCGACGAGCAGTACTTC. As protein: CASSPGLAGDEQYF. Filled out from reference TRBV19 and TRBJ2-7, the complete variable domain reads DGGITQSPKYLFRKEGQNVTLSCEQNLNHDAMYWYRQDPGQGLRLIYYSQIVNDFQKGDIAEGYSVSREKKESFPLTVTSAQKNPTAFYLCASSPGLAGDEQYFGPGTRLTVT.

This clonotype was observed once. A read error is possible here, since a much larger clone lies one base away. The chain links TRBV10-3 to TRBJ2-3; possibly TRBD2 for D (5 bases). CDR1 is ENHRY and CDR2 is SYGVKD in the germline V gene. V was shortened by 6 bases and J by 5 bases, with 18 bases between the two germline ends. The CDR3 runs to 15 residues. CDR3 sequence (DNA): TGTGCCATCAGGAAGGGAGATTTCGCTGGAGATACGCAGTATTTT. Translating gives CAIRKGDFAGDTQYF.